One sample yielded the 26 T cell receptor beta chains listed below, sequenced in a study of B cell selection in AIRE deficiency. Sorting defined conventional CD4 T cells as CD4+CD127+. Sequencing used immunoSEQ multiplex PCR; TCRdb keeps in-frame clones, though not all of them. The sample holds approximately 24,000 clones, just under 97% seen once. What was sequenced was CD4+CD127+ conventional T cells sorted from PBMCs. Receptors originate from a human donor in good health.

In DNA, the CDR3 is TGTGCCAGCAGCTTAGGCGAGGCAGAAGACAATGAGCAGTTCTTC. Amino acids: CASSLGEAEDNEQFF. The gene calls are TRBV5-8 and TRBJ2-1, with no clear D. The CDR3 runs to 15 residues. V lost 2 bases to trimming and J lost 5 bases, with 14 bases between them. Germline CDR1 is SGHTS and CDR2 is YDEGEE.

The V and J genes are TRBV5-1 and TRBJ1-2; D is undetermined. This CDR3 contains 15 residues. Germline-derived CDR1 and CDR2 are SGHRS and YFSETQ. With 4 bases removed from V and 4 bases from J, the gap between germline ends came to 17 bases. CDR3 protein: CASSIRRIGGYGYTF. The CDR3 region has the DNA TGCGCCAGCAGCATACGACGTATCGGAGGCTATGGCTACACCTTC.

The CDR3 bases are TGTGCCACCAGCAGAGATAAGACAGGCCCCCAAGAGACCCAGTACTTC. Its protein is CATSRDKTGPQETQYF. The genes are TRBV15 and TRBJ2-5; a possible D gene is TRBD1 (6 bases). This CDR3 region has 16 residues. The germline V gene has CDR1 LNHNV and CDR2 YYDKDF (reference sequence). V dropped 0 bases and J dropped 1 base, with 12 bases sitting between them. The full variable domain, its missing parts supplied by reference TRBV15 and TRBJ2-5, is DAMVIQNPRYQVTQFGKPVTLSCSQTLNHNVMYWYQQKSSQAPKLLFHYYDKDFNNEADTPDNFQSRRPNTSFCFLDIRSPGLGDTAMYLCATSRDKTGPQETQYFGPGTRLLVL.

This chain connects TRBV5-4 to TRBJ2-1; 7 bases map to TRBD1. This CDR3 has 13 residues. Per the germline V gene, CDR1 is SGHNT and CDR2 is YYREEE (reference sequence). V shed 0 bases and J 9 bases; nucleotides not matched to a gene: 3. The CDR3 DNA is TGTGCCAGCAGCTTGGGACAGGGATTTGAGCAGTTCTTC. Translated, it gives CASSLGQGFEQFF.

The chain couples TRBV5-1 to TRBJ2-7; 11 bases are shared with TRBD2. With 2 bases clipped from V and 6 bases from J, the junction kept 7 bases outside the gene matches. The CDR3 is 15 residues long. Germline values: CDR1 SGHRS, CDR2 YFSETQ. In DNA, the CDR3 is TGCGCCAGCAGCTTTGTTGCGACTAGCGGGGTCGAGCAGTACTTC. As protein: CASSFVATSGVEQYF.

This clone appeared a single time. The V call is TRBV10-2, the J call TRBJ2-6; TRBD1 aligns across 8 bases. Per the germline V gene, CDR1 is WSHSY and CDR2 is SAAADI. V lost 2 bases to trimming and J lost 1 base; unmatched junction nucleotides: 10. The length of the CDR3 is 19 residues. CDR3 DNA sequence: TGCGCCAGCAGTGAGGGTTGGGGGACAGGTACTTCTGGGGCCAACGTCCTGACTTTC. It yields the protein CASSEGWGTGTSGANVLTF.

J is TRBJ2-7 and V is TRBV7-2; D unclear. The V gene's germline CDR1 is SGHTA and CDR2 FQGNSA. The CDR3 has 14 amino acids. V lost 3 bases, J lost 0 bases, and 9 bases lay in between. The CDR3 DNA sequence: TGTGCCAGCAGCTTTTATATGGACTCCTACGAGCAGTACTTC. It yields the protein CASSFYMDSYEQYF.

The chain joins TRBV9 to TRBJ2-5, with 9 positions matching TRBD2. Unmatched junction bases numbered 2, after V lost 3 bases and J lost 2 bases. The CDR3 has 14 amino acids. The germline CDR1 and CDR2 sequences are SGDLS and YYNGEE. CDR3 in amino acids: CASSAGLAQETQYF. CDR3 nucleotide sequence: TGTGCCAGCAGCGCGGGACTAGCTCAAGAGACCCAGTACTTC.

In this sample, this clone turned up once. At one boundary the junction diverges from the germline segment, which might be a read error. J is TRBJ2-7 and V is TRBV5-3; 10 positions match TRBD1. TRBV5-3 belongs to the ORF category, with a function that is uncertain. The CDR3 loop spans 15 amino acids. CDR3 amino acids: CASSLAGTGAYEQYF. The CDR3 region has the DNA TGTGCCAGCAGCTTAGCCGGGACAGGGGCCTACGAGCAGTACTTC.

The chain has TRBV7-8 and TRBJ1-4, with 11 bases matching TRBD1. The CDR3 is 15 amino acids. V shed 2 bases, J shed 5 bases, and the junction held 1 base outside the gene matches. Per the germline V gene, CDR1 is SGHVS and CDR2 is FQNEAQ. The CDR3 reads CASSLRTGGNEKLFF. In DNA form, the CDR3 reads TGTGCCAGCAGCTTACGGACAGGGGGCAATGAAAAACTGTTTTTT.

This chain uses TRBV7-6 with TRBJ2-1; TRBD2 matches at 12 bases. The germline V gene has CDR1 SGHVS and CDR2 FNYEAQ. The V gene end was trimmed by 5 bases and the J gene end by 9 bases; junction bases not matched to a gene: 11. This CDR3 is 16 amino acids long. CDR3 protein: CASSPPASGGAGEQFF. The CDR3 coding sequence is TGTGCCAGCAGCCCCCCCGCTAGCGGGGGGGCCGGTGAGCAGTTCTTC.

The CDR3 DNA sequence: TGTGCCACCAGCAGAGTTGCAGATACGCAGTATTTT. Amino acids: CATSRVADTQYF. The chain has TRBV15 and TRBJ2-3; D ambiguous. The CDR3 covers 12 residues. CDR1 and CDR2 (germline): LNHNV, YYDKDF (reference sequence). Trimming removed 1 base from V and 4 bases from J, with 3 bases in between. Using reference TRBV15 and TRBJ2-3 for the parts outside the CDR3, the full variable domain is DAMVIQNPRYQVTQFGKPVTLSCSQTLNHNVMYWYQQKSSQAPKLLFHYYDKDFNNEADTPDNFQSRRPNTSFCFLDIRSPGLGDTAMYLCATSRVADTQYFGPGTRLTVL.

The rearrangement links TRBV7-8 to TRBJ2-7; tentatively, D is TRBD1 or TRBD2 (6 bases each). The CDR3 spans 15 residues. Germline V gives CDR1 SGHVS, CDR2 FQNEAQ. V gave up 6 bases and J gave up 3 bases, with 18 bases separating them. CDR3 DNA: TGTGCCAGCAGGGTGGGGGGCCACAAATACTACGAGCAGTACTTC. This gives the protein CASRVGGHKYYEQYF.

J is TRBJ1-4 and V is TRBV2; D remains unclear. The CDR3 is 13 amino acids. V gave up 7 bases and J gave up 4 bases, with 10 bases separating them. Looked up from germline, CDR1 is SNHLY and CDR2 is FYNNEI. This CDR3 is CASNMEGNEKLFF. The CDR3 region has the DNA TGTGCCAGCAATATGGAGGGTAATGAAAAACTGTTTTTT.

The genes are TRBV18 and TRBJ2-1; no firm D call. The CDR3 has 14 amino acids. Germline CDR1 is KGHSH and CDR2 is LQKENI. V lost 2 bases, J lost 0 bases, and 5 bases lay in between. CDR3 protein: CASSPASSYNEQFF. The CDR3 DNA sequence: TGTGCCAGCTCACCAGCGAGCTCCTACAATGAGCAGTTCTTC.

The chain combines TRBV9 with TRBJ2-5, with a tentative D call TRBD1 (7 bases). With the DNA end fitting TRBJ2-7 better, the J assignment may be wrong. Germline CDR1 reads SGDLS; CDR2 reads YYNGEE. The CDR3 has 15 residues. The CDR3 coding sequence is TGTGCCAGCAGCGTAGGTGGCAGGGGGGCCTACGAGCAGTACTTC. Amino acid sequence: CASSVGGRGAYEQYF.

This rearrangement joins TRBV2 to TRBJ1-4, with D possibly being TRBD1 (6 bases). Germline V gene data show CDR1 as SNHLY and CDR2 as FYNNEI. CDR3 length equals 15 residues. The V and J ends lost 5 bases and 5 bases respectively, with 15 bases between them. The DNA for the CDR3 is TGTGCCAGCAGTAAACCGGGACAAGTAAATGAAAAACTGTTTTTT. Protein product: CASSKPGQVNEKLFF.

The V gene is TRBV7-9, the J gene TRBJ2-7; D remains ambiguous. Germline V lookup: CDR1 SEHNR, CDR2 FQNEAQ (reference sequence). V lost 6 bases, J lost 6 bases, and 21 bases lay in between. This CDR3 spans 15 amino acids. CDR3 residues: CASRASGPSYGEQYF. Here the CDR3 DNA reads TGTGCCAGCAGGGCCTCGGGTCCCTCGTACGGCGAGCAGTACTTC.

J is TRBJ2-2 and V is TRBV2; 7 positions agree with TRBD2. V dropped 5 bases and J dropped 7; count of bases not matched to a gene: 10. Germline-derived CDR1 and CDR2 are SNHLY and FYNNEI. The CDR3 has 15 amino acids. In nucleotides, the CDR3 is TGTGCCAGCAGTTTACTAGCGCTGACGGGCGGGGAGCTGTTTTTT. It is translated as CASSLLALTGGELFF.

The rearrangement uses TRBV30 and TRBJ2-3; D possibly uses TRBD1 or TRBD2 (6 bases each). V was clipped by 3 bases and J by 2 bases, with 15 bases between them. There are 15 residues in the CDR3. In germline, CDR1 is GTSNPN, CDR2 SVGIG (reference sequence). CDR3: CAWRYREEDTDTQYF. The DNA of the CDR3 is TGTGCCTGGAGGTACAGGGAGGAGGACACAGATACGCAGTATTTT.

V and J are TRBV28 and TRBJ1-5; a possible D gene is TRBD1 (6 bases). The CDR3 has 15 amino acids. Per germline, CDR1 MDHEN and CDR2 SYDVKM. Trimming stripped 5 bases from V and 5 bases from J, with 16 bases between. Written as DNA, the CDR3 is TGTGCCAGCAGTGTAACAGGGTCTAGAGATCAGCCCCAGCATTTT. Translated, it gives CASSVTGSRDQPQHF.

The rearrangement uses TRBV29-1 and TRBJ2-5; no clear D. Germline-derived CDR1 and CDR2 are SQVTM and ANQGSEA. The V gene lost 7 bases and the J gene lost 0 bases, with 12 bases spanning the gap. The CDR3 has 13 amino acids. The CDR3 loop is CSAPYSNQETQYF. CDR3 sequence (DNA): TGCAGCGCACCCTATTCGAACCAAGAGACCCAGTACTTC.

The chain couples TRBV7-2 to TRBJ2-5; D is possibly TRBD1 or TRBD2 (5 bases each). The CDR3 totals 16 residues. V was trimmed by 3 bases and J by 4 bases, leaving 18 bases between them. CDR1 and CDR2 (germline): SGHTA, FQGNSA. CDR3 sequence reads: CASSLAGAAAIETQYF. Here the CDR3 DNA reads TGTGCCAGCAGCTTGGCCGGGGCCGCTGCGATAGAGACCCAGTACTTC. Filled out from reference TRBV7-2 and TRBJ2-5, the complete variable domain reads GAGVSQSPSNKVTEKGKDVELRCDPISGHTALYWYRQSLGQGLEFLIYFQGNSAPDKSGLPSDRFSAERTGGSVSTLTIQRTQQEDSAVYLCASSLAGAAAIETQYFGPGTRLLVL.

The J gene is TRBJ1-1, the V gene TRBV7-9; D uncertain. Trimming stripped 1 base from V and 1 base from J, with 7 bases between. The CDR3 is made up of 14 amino acids. Germline-derived CDR1 and CDR2 are SEHNR and FQNEAQ (reference sequence). The CDR3 here is CASSLGQANTEAFF. Here the CDR3 DNA reads TGTGCCAGCAGCTTAGGGCAGGCGAACACTGAAGCTTTCTTT.

The gene calls are TRBV27 and TRBJ2-7; tentatively, D is TRBD1 or TRBD2 (5 bases each). The CDR3 covers 14 residues. Trimming cost V 5 bases and J 6 bases, with 17 bases left between them. Germline loops: CDR1 MNHEY, CDR2 SMNVEV (reference sequence). The CDR3 coding sequence is TGTGCCAGCAGTCCCTTAAAGATTGGGGGCGAGCAGTACTTC. Its protein is CASSPLKIGGEQYF.

The V and J genes are TRBV11-2 and TRBJ2-5, with D perhaps assigned TRBD1 or TRBD2 (6 bases each). Germline V gene sequence: CDR1 SGHAT, CDR2 FQNNGV. Trimming stripped 0 bases from V and 7 bases from J, with 15 bases between. This CDR3 has 15 residues. The CDR3 sequence: CASSLDGSGAGTQYF. CDR3 nucleotide sequence: TGTGCCAGCAGCTTAGATGGATCGGGGGCGGGGACCCAGTACTTC.